This T cell receptor (beta chain) was profiled in a study of sequential checkpoint blockade in melanoma. Whole-study context: First-line arms were nivolumab then ipilimumab, or the reverse, randomized 1:1. Maintenance nivolumab came after either treatment sequence.

TCRdb's copy holds only in-frame clones and misses some; the assay was immunoSEQ multiplex PCR. This sample yields roughly 5,100 clones, of which 78% are seen a single time; 50% to 65% belongs to the top ten. This clone was observed once. Treatment reported: randomized to nivolumab then ipilimumab (arm A) or the reverse (arm B). None of the patients previously received DNA-damaging chemotherapy. Trimming stripped 4 bases from V and 4 bases from J, with 8 bases between. CDR3 length: 13 amino acids. CDR1 and CDR2 from the germline V gene are SGHRS and YFSETQ. This receptor was identified in a human donor with melanoma. V gene TRBV5-1 combines with J gene TRBJ1-4; tentatively, D is TRBD1 (5 bases). The specimen was CD8+ T cells sorted from blood (inferred from file names), collected from a patient given nivolumab and ipilimumab in sequence. The CDR3 sequence is CASSPGLNEKLFF. CDR3 DNA sequence: TGCGCCAGCAGCCCGGGACTTAATGAAAAACTGTTTTTT.